These 4 T cell receptor beta chains share one sample of origin, sequenced in a study of CD8+ T cells in alopecia areata. cDNA serving as the sequencing template came from extracted, reverse transcribed RNA. TCRdb's table, derived via immunoSEQ multiplex PCR, lists solely in-frame clones and lacks some. The data show 55,000 to 70,000 clones, about half seen once. The sequenced sample was CD8+ T cells sorted from blood, obtained at week 0. Receptors originate from a human donor with alopecia areata.

The rearrangement links TRBV25-1 to TRBJ1-5; D is ambiguous. V lost 6 bases and J 5 bases, leaving 11 bases between the germline ends. The length of the CDR3 is 13 residues. Per germline, CDR1 MGHDK and CDR2 SYGVNS. CDR3 protein: CASSLWGDQPQHF. DNA for the CDR3: TGTGCCAGCAGCCTCTGGGGAGATCAGCCCCAGCATTTT.

This clone was counted a few times. The J gene is TRBJ2-7, the V gene TRBV29-1, with a possible D match to TRBD1 (7 bases). This CDR3 region has 14 residues. V lost 1 base, J lost 0 bases, and 10 bases lay in between. CDR1 and CDR2 from the germline V gene are SQVTM and ANQGSEA. The CDR3 loop is CSVEGGDSSYEQYF. In DNA, the CDR3 is TGCAGCGTTGAAGGGGGGGACAGCTCCTACGAGCAGTACTTC.

This clone occurred many times. The rearrangement joins TRBV4-1 to TRBJ2-1; 14 bases line up with TRBD2. V lost 1 base, J lost 10 bases, and 6 bases stayed unmatched. Germline V lookup: CDR1 MGHRA, CDR2 YSYEKL. The CDR3 contains 16 residues. CDR3 residues: CASSQGLAGGPGEQFF. For the CDR3, the DNA is TGCGCCAGCAGCCAAGGACTAGCGGGAGGGCCAGGGGAGCAGTTCTTC.

This clone occurred a few times. CDR3 DNA: TGTGCCAGCAGCCCGTCGACAGGACCCTACGAGCAGTACTTC. This sequence encodes CASSPSTGPYEQYF. V gene TRBV7-9 combines with J gene TRBJ2-7; a weak D match, TRBD1 (6 bases). Deletions cut 5 bases from V and 2 bases from J, with 13 bases between. CDR1 is SEHNR, CDR2 FQNEAQ, per germline (reference sequence). The CDR3 runs 14 residues.